This T cell receptor beta chain was found in a study of neurological immune-mediated disorders. The method for making cDNA was 5'RACE, and it used 10-nucleotide random UMIs. Per sequencing run, 15-18 subjects together gave over 160 million TCR-beta sequences. TCRdb called the 5' RACE reads again in MiXCR, with one record for every CDR3 protein. The table records tens of thousands of distinct CDR3 sequences, 10% to 13% of them present only once. Study-wide points: The expanded clones of different subjects shared no CDR3 amino acid sequences (suggesting private repertoires in all groups).

This clonotype was counted ten times or more. Antigen: not known. This TCR derives from a man aged 35 to 55 in good health. The sequenced sample consisted of PBMCs.

The CDR3: CASSRGGPRPNEQFF. DNA for the CDR3: TGTGCCAGCAGTAGGGGCGGGCCTCGGCCCAATGAGCAGTTCTTC. The V gene is TRBV14, the J gene TRBJ2-1, with D possibly being TRBD1 or TRBD2 (5 bases each). Per the germline V gene, CDR1 is SGHDN and CDR2 is FVKESK. Trimming pared 6 bases from V and 6 bases from J, leaving 18 bases between. This CDR3 is 15 amino acids long. The variable domain in full, with the rest retrieved from reference TRBV14 and TRBJ2-1, is EAGVTQFPSHSVIEKGQTVTLRCDPISGHDNLYWYRRVMGKEIKFLLHFVKESKQDESGMPNNRFLAERTGGTYSTLKVQPAELEDSGVYFCASSRGGPRPNEQFFGPGTRLTVL.